A single sample is the source of the 20 T cell receptor beta chains below, sequenced in a study of T cell repertoires and HLA-DP antigens. This table comes from immunoSEQ multiplex PCR, and its TCRdb copy is limited to in-frame clones, with some not included. Of some 120,000 clones listed, 92% are singletons. Antigen specificity for these receptors is unknown. The sequenced sample was CD4+ T cells from PBMCs. These receptors were collected from a woman younger than 35 in good health and CMV-seronegative.

Only one count was recorded for this clone. The chain couples TRBV18 to TRBJ2-2, with 9 positions matching TRBD1. The CDR3 consists of 14 residues. Germline CDR1 and CDR2: KGHSH and LQKENI. V lost 2 bases and J lost 6; bases outside the gene matches: 1. CDR3 residues: CASSPRTGAGELFF. CDR3 in DNA: TGTGCCAGCTCACCAAGGACAGGGGCCGGGGAGCTGTTTTTT. Full variable domain (missing parts from reference TRBV18 and TRBJ2-2): NAGVMQNPRHLVRRRGQEARLRCSPMKGHSHVYWYRQLPEEGLKFMVYLQKENIIDESGMPKERFSAEFPKEGPSILRIQQVVRGDSAAYFCASSPRTGAGELFFGEGSRLTVL.

This clone was observed a single time. The J gene is TRBJ1-1, the V gene TRBV21-1. TRBV21-1 is noted as a pseudogene. The CDR3 runs 16 residues. CDR3: CASSKPKSQIRLGAFF. The CDR3 DNA is TGTGCCAGCAGCAAGCCCAAAAGTCAAATCCGTTTGGGAGCTTTCTTT.

The chain recombines TRBV28 with TRBJ1-3; D uncertain. Germline lookup yields CDR1 MDHEN and CDR2 SYDVKM. The CDR3 covers 16 residues. V was pared by 7 bases and J by 0 bases, with 16 bases between. In DNA form, the CDR3 reads TGTGCCAGCACCTCTGCGGCCCAGAACTCTGGAAACACCATATATTTT. Protein: CASTSAAQNSGNTIYF.

This chain connects TRBV19 to TRBJ1-4; 9 bases map to TRBD1. Unmatched junction bases numbered 20, after V lost 7 bases and J lost 2 bases. This CDR3 has 20 amino acids. The germline CDR1 and CDR2 sequences are LNHDA and SQIVND (reference sequence). The CDR3 DNA sequence: TGTGCCAGTACGCCCTATCCCCTGAGATCTGGGACAGGGACTAATGAAAAACTGTTTTTT. It codes for CASTPYPLRSGTGTNEKLFF.

V usage is TRBV5-4 and J usage is TRBJ2-5; 10 bases match TRBD2. Trimming cost V 2 bases and J 5 bases; bases outside gene matches: 3. Germline V gives CDR1 SGHNT, CDR2 YYREEE (reference sequence). The CDR3 consists of 14 residues. CDR3 nucleotide sequence: TGTGCCAGCAGCTTAGCGGGGGGGCGGGAGACCCAGTACTTC. As protein: CASSLAGGRETQYF.

This chain uses TRBV4-1 with TRBJ2-5; D is perhaps TRBD1 or TRBD2 (5 bases each). V lost 5 bases to trimming and J lost 1 base, with 14 bases between them. The germline CDR1 and CDR2 sequences are MGHRA and YSYEKL. The CDR3 totals 15 residues. The CDR3 region is CASSSIRDGQETQYF. CDR3 nucleotide sequence: TGCGCCAGCAGCTCCATCCGGGACGGCCAAGAGACCCAGTACTTC.

V gene TRBV5-1 combines with J gene TRBJ1-3; D call uncertain. V dropped 3 bases and J dropped 8 bases, with 15 bases sitting between them. From germline, CDR1 is SGHRS and CDR2 YFSETQ. CDR3 length equals 14 residues. This CDR3 is CASSYRAPEDTIYF. CDR3 nucleotides: TGCGCCAGCAGCTACCGGGCCCCAGAGGACACCATATATTTT.

The J gene is TRBJ2-1, the V gene TRBV7-3, with 15 bases identical to TRBD2. V was clipped by 4 bases and J by 0 bases; unmatched bases: 4. Germline V gives CDR1 SGHTA, CDR2 FQGTGA. This CDR3 has 18 amino acids. CDR3 sequence reads: CASSSGLAGGNSYNEQFF. DNA for the CDR3: TGTGCCAGCAGCTCGGGACTAGCGGGGGGCAACTCCTACAATGAGCAGTTCTTC.

This clone was detected only once. The chain links TRBV6-5 to TRBJ2-7; 9 bases are shared with TRBD1. Germline loops: CDR1 MNHEY, CDR2 SVGAGI. CDR3 length: 13 amino acids. V lost 0 bases and J lost 8; bases outside the gene matches: 2. In DNA, the CDR3 is TGTGCCAGCAGTTACTCGGACAGGGGCCAGCAGTACGTC. Translated: CASSYSDRGQQYV.

This clone has just a few counts. This chain uses TRBV28 with TRBJ1-5; TRBD1 aligns across 8 bases. The V gene's germline CDR1 is MDHEN and CDR2 SYDVKM. Trimming at V came to 6 bases and at J to 2 bases, leaving 9 bases not matched to a gene. The CDR3 runs to 16 residues. The CDR3 loop is CASSLADRARNQPQHF. CDR3 DNA sequence: TGTGCCAGCAGCCTCGCGGACAGGGCCCGCAATCAGCCCCAGCATTTT.

J is TRBJ1-5 and V is TRBV19; D gene ambiguous. The V gene's germline CDR1 is LNHDA and CDR2 SQIVND (reference sequence). V was clipped by 5 bases and J by 4 bases, with 12 bases between them. The length of the CDR3 is 14 residues. This CDR3 reads CASSARVYNQPQHF. The CDR3 DNA follows: TGTGCCAGTAGTGCCCGAGTATATAATCAGCCCCAGCATTTT.

The rearrangement joins TRBV5-1 to TRBJ1-3; D is unclear. Trimming took off 4 bases at V and 0 bases at J, with 11 bases between the two ends. The CDR3 length is 15 residues. Germline loops: CDR1 SGHRS, CDR2 YFSETQ. The CDR3 protein is CASSPGSHSGNTIYF. CDR3 coding DNA: TGCGCCAGCAGCCCCGGGTCGCACTCTGGAAACACCATATATTTT. Full variable domain (remainder filled in from reference TRBV5-1 and TRBJ1-3): KAGVTQTPRYLIKTRGQQVTLSCSPISGHRSVSWYQQTPGQGLQFLFEYFSETQRNKGNFPGRFSGRQFSNSRSEMNVSTLELGDSALYLCASSPGSHSGNTIYFGEGSWLTVV.

This clone was observed a single time. The genes are TRBV2 and TRBJ2-3; 8 bases line up with TRBD1. CDR1 is SNHLY and CDR2 is FYNNEI in the germline V gene. The CDR3 loop spans 16 amino acids. V was pared by 3 bases and J by 3 bases, with 8 bases of the junction left unmatched. The DNA of the CDR3 is TGTGCCAGCAGTGATGGACAGGGAAGGAGTACAGATACGCAGTATTTT. This gives the protein CASSDGQGRSTDTQYF.

The CDR3 loop is CASSPREGHETQYF. The CDR3 nucleotides are TGCGCCAGCAGCCCCCGGGAGGGGCACGAGACCCAGTACTTC. The chain uses TRBV5-1 and TRBJ2-5; 8 positions match TRBD2. Losses at the gene ends were 4 bases for V and 5 bases for J; bases not matched to a gene: 7. The CDR3 length is 14 residues. Germline loops: CDR1 SGHRS, CDR2 YFSETQ.

This clone is a singleton in its sample. V and J are TRBV9 and TRBJ1-1; tentative D call: TRBD1 (6 bases). V gave up 0 bases and J gave up 0 bases, with 15 bases separating them. Germline V gene lookup returns CDR1 SGDLS and CDR2 YYNGEE. The CDR3 loop spans 17 amino acids. CDR3 residues: CASSVAQAGVMNTEAFF. DNA of the CDR3: TGTGCCAGCAGCGTAGCTCAGGCAGGGGTCATGAACACTGAAGCTTTCTTT.

This chain uses TRBV7-2 with TRBJ2-7, with 9 bases that match TRBD1. The CDR3 loop spans 14 amino acids. Germline V gene data show CDR1 as SGHTA and CDR2 as FQGNSA. V dropped 5 bases and J dropped 7; count of bases not matched to a gene: 9. The CDR3 loop is CASSRTGGAGEQYF. The DNA for the CDR3 is TGTGCCAGCAGCCGCACAGGGGGCGCGGGGGAGCAGTACTTC.

This rearrangement joins TRBV11-2 to TRBJ1-3; D remains ambiguous. V was shortened by 4 bases and J by 4 bases, with 17 bases between the two germline ends. This CDR3 spans 16 amino acids. The germline V gene encodes CDR1 SGHAT and CDR2 FQNNGV. The CDR3 sequence: CASSSPPTRPGNTIYF. The CDR3 nucleotides are TGTGCCAGCAGCTCGCCGCCGACGCGGCCAGGAAACACCATATATTTT.

V usage is TRBV2 and J usage is TRBJ2-1; 10 nucleotides agree with TRBD2. The CDR3 covers 13 residues. CDR1 and CDR2 (germline): SNHLY, FYNNEI. J lost 8 bases, V lost 7 bases, and 5 bases had no gene match. CDR3 nucleotide sequence: TGTGCCAGCAATCCTAGCGGGGGTCATGAGCAGTTCTTC. Translation gives CASNPSGGHEQFF.

The chain links TRBV7-2 to TRBJ2-6; 9 positions match TRBD2. Trimming cost V 5 bases and J 3 bases; bases outside gene matches: 14. The V gene's germline CDR1 is SGHTA and CDR2 FQGNSA. This CDR3 comprises 19 residues. The CDR3 coding sequence is TGTGCCAGCAGCCCCCGGCCGGGACTAGCAACAAGTGGGGCCAACGTCCTGACTTTC. This gives the protein CASSPRPGLATSGANVLTF.

The CDR3: CASSLWVKGRLLAFF. CDR3 coding DNA: TGTGCCAGCAGTTTATGGGTTAAGGGCAGGCTGCTGGCTTTCTTT. V and J are TRBV27 and TRBJ1-1; D is ambiguous. Germline V CDR1 and CDR2: MNHEY, SMNVEV (reference sequence). The CDR3 runs 15 residues. Trimming removed 1 base at V and 11 bases at J, with 20 bases between.